This T cell receptor (beta chain) appears in the sequencing data of a study of beta chain features in type 1 diabetes. Study conclusions and caveats: All four CD4+ subsets from Type 1 diabetes patients carried moderately but significantly shorter TCRB CDR3s. VDJ junctions sequenced from type 1 diabetes patients showed fewer insertions and more deletions.

The investigators reverse transcribed all of the isolated RNA, so they sequenced expressed TCRB transcripts. The method was immunoSEQ multiplex PCR; TCRdb's version includes in-frame clones alone and lacks a portion of them. The sample has roughly 230,000 clones, under 13% seen once. V was clipped by 5 bases and J by 7 bases, with 17 bases between them. CDR1 SGHTA and CDR2 FQGNSA come from the germline V gene. The CDR3 is 14 amino acids. Concerning this clone: Its target is not known.

This sequence was found in a man aged 25 to 40 with type 1 diabetes. The specimen was naive CD4+ T cells from blood. The J gene is TRBJ1-1, the V gene TRBV7-2; D possibly corresponds to TRBD1 (6 bases). The CDR3 loop reads CASSAQGGRGEAFF. The CDR3 nucleotides read TGTGCCAGCAGCGCCCAAGGGGGGAGGGGTGAAGCTTTCTTT.